The rows below give T cell receptor beta chains drawn from one sample of a study of T cells expressing NK-cell markers. TCRdb re-analyzed the 5' RACE reads; it lists each CDR3 protein once, without DNA. The sample shows 550,000 to 600,000 distinct CDR3 sequences, and around 4% sits with its ten largest clones. The sequencing input was blood T cells: a sorted CD56 or NKG2C T cell subset, CD4+ or CD8+ T cells, or bulk PBMC T cells (not recorded which). The receptor set was obtained from a man younger than 35 in good health. Each CDR3 is given with its conserved first and last residue.

cdr3_aa	j_call	v_call
CASSFLAVTSTDTQYF	TRBJ2-3	TRBV7-2
CSASSEGRIQYF	TRBJ2-3	TRBV20-1
CASSQDSTSSGNTIYF	TRBJ1-3	TRBV3-1
CAISAGAREQFF	TRBJ2-1	TRBV10-3
CSVEGRSNTEAFF	TRBJ1-1	TRBV29-1
CSALSRDRGRTQAFF	TRBJ1-1	TRBV20-1
CSTRGGESYEQYF	TRBJ2-7	TRBV29-1
CASSPEFAEDTQYF	TRBJ2-3	TRBV7-2
CSTRSGETQYF	TRBJ2-5	TRBV29-1
CASSSRLQDSRYEQYF	TRBJ2-7	TRBV7-6
CAFAGHNDNEQFF	TRBJ2-1	TRBV10-3
CSAEGPGAAGNTIYF	TRBJ1-3	TRBV29-1
CASSPNRRDQPQHF	TRBJ1-5	TRBV7-9
CSARIVASGRSNEQFF	TRBJ2-1	TRBV20-1
CASSVGRGYEQYF	TRBJ2-7	TRBV7-7
CASSQDKDEQFF	TRBJ2-1	TRBV4-1
CSAFTGLDGYTF	TRBJ1-2	TRBV20-1
CASSLRGGTIDTQYF	TRBJ2-3	TRBV7-2
CASGGREGYGYTF	TRBJ1-2	TRBV25-1
CSVEDHWWGGTDTQYF	TRBJ2-3	TRBV29-1
CATSSLGLAVNTGELFF	TRBJ2-2	TRBV15
CASSLMPPGTEAFF	TRBJ1-1	TRBV13
CASPRGVTDTQYF	TRBJ2-3	TRBV14
CASSPTRGNTEAFF	TRBJ1-1	TRBV6-5
CASSRLEMNTEAFF	TRBJ1-1	TRBV11-2
CASTRDSSYNSPLHF	TRBJ1-6	TRBV12-3/TRBV12-4
CATSENVPGELFF	TRBJ2-2	TRBV24-1
CASTFGGYGYTF	TRBJ1-2	TRBV12-3/TRBV12-4
CSVSRGDTQYF	TRBJ2-3	TRBV20-1
CASSFLAGKSGANVLTF	TRBJ2-6	TRBV12-3/TRBV12-4
CASSSRDLNTGELFF	TRBJ2-2	TRBV5-1
CSARWPVEYNEQFF	TRBJ2-1	TRBV20-1
CATSEQGSERTGELFF	TRBJ2-2	TRBV24-1
CSVEGQGTGNTIYF	TRBJ1-3	TRBV29-1
CASSLNKGHIDKNIQYF	TRBJ2-4	TRBV5-1
CASSLKGATYEQYF	TRBJ2-7	TRBV27
CASSQRGMGQGRNEQFF	TRBJ2-1	TRBV7-2
CATSTISQPQHF	TRBJ1-5	TRBV15
CASSPDGGSNSPLHF	TRBJ1-6	TRBV3-1
CASSVPGQGWTEAFF	TRBJ1-1	TRBV12-3/TRBV12-4
CASSFRQDSYEQYF	TRBJ2-7	TRBV7-6
CASLGQGYEQYF	TRBJ2-7	TRBV28
CSASVSGSADTQYF	TRBJ2-3	TRBV20-1
CASSNGQGGSQPQHF	TRBJ1-5	TRBV3-1